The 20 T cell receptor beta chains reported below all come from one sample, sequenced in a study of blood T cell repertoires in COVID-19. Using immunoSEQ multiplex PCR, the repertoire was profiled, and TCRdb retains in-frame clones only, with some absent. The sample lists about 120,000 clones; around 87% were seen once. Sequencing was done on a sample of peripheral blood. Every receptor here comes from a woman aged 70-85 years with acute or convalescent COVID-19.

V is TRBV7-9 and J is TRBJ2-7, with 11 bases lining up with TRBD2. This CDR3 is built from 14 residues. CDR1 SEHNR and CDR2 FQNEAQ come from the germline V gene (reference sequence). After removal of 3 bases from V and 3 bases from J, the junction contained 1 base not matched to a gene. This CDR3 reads CASSFGTSGYEQYF. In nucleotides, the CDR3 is TGTGCCAGCAGCTTCGGGACTAGCGGCTACGAGCAGTACTTC.

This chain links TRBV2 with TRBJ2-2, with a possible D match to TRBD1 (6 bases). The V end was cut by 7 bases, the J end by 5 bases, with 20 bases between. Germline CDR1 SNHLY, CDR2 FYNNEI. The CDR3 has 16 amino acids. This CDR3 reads CASNSNRASGTGELFF. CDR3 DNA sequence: TGTGCCAGCAACTCGAACAGGGCTAGTGGGACCGGGGAGCTGTTTTTT.

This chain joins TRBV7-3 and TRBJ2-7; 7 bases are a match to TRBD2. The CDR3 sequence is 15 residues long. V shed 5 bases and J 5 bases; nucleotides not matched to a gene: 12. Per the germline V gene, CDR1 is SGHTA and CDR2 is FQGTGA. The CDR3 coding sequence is TGTGCCAGCAGCCTGGTAGGGACGGGAGGACACGAGCAGTACTTC. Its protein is CASSLVGTGGHEQYF.

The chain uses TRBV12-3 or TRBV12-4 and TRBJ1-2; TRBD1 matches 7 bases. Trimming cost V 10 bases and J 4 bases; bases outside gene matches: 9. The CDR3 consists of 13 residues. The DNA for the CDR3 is TGTGCCACCGACAACAGGGGAGGCTATGGCTACACCTTC. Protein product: CATDNRGGYGYTF.

In DNA, the CDR3 is TGTGCCAGCAGCCAGCCGGGACTGGACCTCGTCGAGCAGTACTTC. It specifies CASSQPGLDLVEQYF. This rearrangement joins TRBV5-6 to TRBJ2-7; D is perhaps TRBD2 (6 bases). The germline V and J ends were trimmed by 4 bases and 6 bases, with 20 bases remaining between them. This CDR3 spans 15 amino acids. Germline CDR1 reads SGHDT; CDR2 reads YYEEEE.

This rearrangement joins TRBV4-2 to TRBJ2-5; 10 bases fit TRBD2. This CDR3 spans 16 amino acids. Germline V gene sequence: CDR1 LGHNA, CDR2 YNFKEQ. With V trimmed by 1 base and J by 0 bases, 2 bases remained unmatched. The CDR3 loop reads CASSQGSGGYQETQYF. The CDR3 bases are TGTGCCAGCAGCCAAGGTAGCGGGGGGTACCAAGAGACCCAGTACTTC.

CDR3 in amino acids: CASSQGGLENAEAFF. Written as DNA, the CDR3 is TGTGCCAGCAGCCAAGGAGGGTTAGAAAACGCTGAAGCTTTCTTT. This chain links TRBV3-1 (or the pseudogene TRBV3-2) with TRBJ1-1; the D is unclear. Deletions cut 1 base from V and 6 bases from J, with 15 bases between. There are 15 residues in the CDR3. The germline gives CDR1 LGHDT, CDR2 YNNKEL (reference sequence).

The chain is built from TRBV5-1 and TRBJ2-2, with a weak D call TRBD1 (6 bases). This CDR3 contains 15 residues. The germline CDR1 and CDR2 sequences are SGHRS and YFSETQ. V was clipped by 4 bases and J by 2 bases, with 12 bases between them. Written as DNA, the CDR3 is TGCGCCAGCAGCCTGGGACAACTCAACACCGGGGAGCTGTTTTTT. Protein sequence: CASSLGQLNTGELFF.

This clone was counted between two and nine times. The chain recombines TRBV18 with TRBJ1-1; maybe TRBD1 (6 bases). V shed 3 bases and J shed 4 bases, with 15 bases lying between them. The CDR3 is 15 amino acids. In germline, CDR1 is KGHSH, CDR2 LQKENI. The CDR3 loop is CASSPNRERGTEAFF. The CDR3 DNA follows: TGTGCCAGCTCACCGAACAGGGAAAGGGGCACTGAAGCTTTCTTT.

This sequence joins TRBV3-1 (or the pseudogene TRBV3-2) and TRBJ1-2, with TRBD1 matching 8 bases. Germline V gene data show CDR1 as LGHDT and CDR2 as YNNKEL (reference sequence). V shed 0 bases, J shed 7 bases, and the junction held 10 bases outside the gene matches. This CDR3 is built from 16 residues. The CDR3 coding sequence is TGTGCCAGCAGCCAAGAGATGGCAGGGGGCAATGGTGGCTACACCTTC. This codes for CASSQEMAGGNGGYTF.

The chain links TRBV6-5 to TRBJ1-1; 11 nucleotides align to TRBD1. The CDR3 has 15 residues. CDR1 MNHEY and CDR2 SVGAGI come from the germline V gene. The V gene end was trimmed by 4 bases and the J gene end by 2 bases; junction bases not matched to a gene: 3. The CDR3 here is CASSSGQGDNTEAFF. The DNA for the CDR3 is TGTGCCAGCAGTTCGGGACAGGGGGACAACACTGAAGCTTTCTTT.

The CDR3 DNA is TGTGCCAGCAGCTATGGGGGGGTTGCTTTCTTT. Encoded protein: CASSYGGVAFF. This chain connects TRBV11-2 to TRBJ1-1, with a weak D call TRBD1 (5 bases). The ends were cut back, 4 bases at V and 11 bases at J, with 11 bases in the middle. The CDR3 totals 11 residues. CDR1 and CDR2 from the germline V gene are SGHAT and FQNNGV.

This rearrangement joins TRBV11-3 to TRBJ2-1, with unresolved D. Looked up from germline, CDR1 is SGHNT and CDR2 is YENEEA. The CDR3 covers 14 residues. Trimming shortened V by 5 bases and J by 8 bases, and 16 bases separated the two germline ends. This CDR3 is CASSQTRGSHEQFF. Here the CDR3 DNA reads TGTGCCAGCAGCCAGACCCGAGGTAGCCATGAGCAGTTCTTC.

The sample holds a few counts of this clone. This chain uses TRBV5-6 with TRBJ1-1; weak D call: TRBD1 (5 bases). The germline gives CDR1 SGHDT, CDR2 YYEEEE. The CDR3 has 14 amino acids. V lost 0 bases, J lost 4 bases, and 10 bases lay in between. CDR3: CASSLAGFRTEAFF. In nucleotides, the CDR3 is TGTGCCAGCAGCTTGGCAGGGTTTCGCACTGAAGCTTTCTTT.

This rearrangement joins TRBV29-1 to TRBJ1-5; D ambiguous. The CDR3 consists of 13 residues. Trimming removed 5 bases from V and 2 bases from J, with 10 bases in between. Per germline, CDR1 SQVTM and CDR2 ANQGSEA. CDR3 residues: CSVMTQGNQPQHF. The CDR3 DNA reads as TGCAGCGTTATGACCCAGGGCAATCAGCCCCAGCATTTT.

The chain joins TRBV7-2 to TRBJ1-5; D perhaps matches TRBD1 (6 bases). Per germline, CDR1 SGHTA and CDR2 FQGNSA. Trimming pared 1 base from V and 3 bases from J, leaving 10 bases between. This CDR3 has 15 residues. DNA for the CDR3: TGTGCCAGCAGCTTAGACAGGGCCGACAATCAGCCCCAGCATTTT. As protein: CASSLDRADNQPQHF.

The CDR3 is CATSKGQENLYEQYF. The CDR3 DNA sequence: TGTGCCACCAGCAAAGGACAGGAGAACCTATACGAGCAGTACTTC. The rearrangement joins TRBV15 to TRBJ2-7; 7 nucleotides agree with TRBD1. The CDR3 extends over 15 amino acids. CDR1 is LNHNV and CDR2 is YYDKDF in the germline V gene (reference sequence). V shed 4 bases and J 4 bases; nucleotides not matched to a gene: 10.

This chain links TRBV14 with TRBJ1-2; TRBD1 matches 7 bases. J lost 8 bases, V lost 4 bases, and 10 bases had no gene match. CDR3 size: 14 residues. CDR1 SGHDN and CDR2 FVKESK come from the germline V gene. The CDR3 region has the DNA TGTGCCAGCAGCCCCTGGACAGGAGATCTGGGCTACACCTTC. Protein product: CASSPWTGDLGYTF.

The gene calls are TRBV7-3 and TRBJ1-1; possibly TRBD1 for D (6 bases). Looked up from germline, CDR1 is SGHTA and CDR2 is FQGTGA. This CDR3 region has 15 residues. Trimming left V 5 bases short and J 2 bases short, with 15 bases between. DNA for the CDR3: TGTGCCAGCAGCCCAACGTCACAGGGTAACACTGAAGCTTTCTTT. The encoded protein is CASSPTSQGNTEAFF.

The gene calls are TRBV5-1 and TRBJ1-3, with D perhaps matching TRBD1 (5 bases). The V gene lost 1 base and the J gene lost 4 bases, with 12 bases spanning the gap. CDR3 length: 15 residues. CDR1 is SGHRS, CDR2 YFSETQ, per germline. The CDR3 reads CASSLSGGNGNTIYF. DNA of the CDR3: TGCGCCAGCAGCTTGAGTGGGGGGAACGGAAACACCATATATTTT.